The 24 T cell receptor beta chains below were found in one sample sequenced in a study of liver allograft versus peripheral blood T cells. Overall study: Transplanted-liver T cell receptor repertoires were compared with recipients' peripheral blood repertoires.

One entry per CDR3 protein results from TCRdb running MiXCR on the reads. The sample holds about 8,400 distinct CDR3 sequences, about 15% seen once. The receptors come from a human patient who had a liver transplant. T cells may partly derive from the graft donor.

The sample holds many counts of this clonotype. V and J are TRBV19 and TRBJ2-7, with D maybe TRBD1 (6 bases). Per the germline V gene, CDR1 is LNHDA and CDR2 is SQIVND (reference sequence). This CDR3 is 13 amino acids long. V was trimmed by 3 bases and J by 7 bases, leaving 13 bases between them. CDR3 loop: CASSMVTGGEQYF. CDR3 DNA sequence: TGTGCCAGTAGTATGGTGACAGGTGGGGAGCAGTACTTC.

This clonotype is labeled as medium-sized (0.01 to 0.1%). The gene calls are TRBV6-6 and TRBJ2-1; D might be TRBD1 or TRBD2, each matching 5 bases. The length of the CDR3 is 16 residues. V was clipped by 6 bases and J by 4 bases, with 19 bases between them. The germline gives CDR1 MNHNY, CDR2 SVGAGI (reference sequence). CDR3 sequence: CASRSRPEEGYNEQFF. CDR3 bases: TGTGCCAGCAGATCAAGGCCCGAAGAGGGGTACAATGAGCAGTTCTTC.

This clonotype has a handful of counts. The V gene is TRBV20-1, the J gene TRBJ2-5; possible D gene TRBD1, 6 bases. CDR3 length equals 14 residues. Germline assignment: CDR1 DFQATT and CDR2 SNEGSKA (reference sequence). The V end was cut by 6 bases, the J end by 3 bases, with 17 bases between. The CDR3 bases are TGCAGTGCAACGAGGGGCAGGGGAAAAGAGACCCAGTACTTC. It encodes CSATRGRGKETQYF.

This clonotype is classed as medium-sized. The chain joins TRBV6-1 to TRBJ1-6, with TRBD1 matching over 8 bases. This CDR3 region has 14 residues. Germline V gene data show CDR1 as MNHNS and CDR2 as SASEGT. The ends lost 8 bases at V and 8 bases at J; junction bases unmatched: 8. In DNA form, the CDR3 reads TGTGCCAGCCACCGGGACAGGACATATTCACCCCTCCACTTT. This translates into CASHRDRTYSPLHF.

With respect to this clonotype: A read error is likely here: a far larger clone is one base away. The rearrangement links TRBV6-5 to TRBJ1-5, with 9 bases fitting TRBD1. CDR1 and CDR2 (germline): MNHEY, SVGAGI. The ends lost 7 bases at V and 7 bases at J; junction bases unmatched: 11. The CDR3 runs to 15 residues. CDR3 sequence reads: CASILLQGAGQPQHF. The DNA of the CDR3 is TGTGCCAGCATCCTCCTACAGGGGGCAGGACAGCCCCAGCATTTT.

By share of the sample, this clonotype is medium-sized (0.01 to 0.1%). The chain is built from TRBV28 and TRBJ2-1; TRBD2 aligns across 11 bases. V gave up 4 bases and J gave up 0 bases; unmatched junction bases: 5. The CDR3 contains 17 residues. The germline V gene encodes CDR1 MDHEN and CDR2 SYDVKM. The CDR3 sequence: CASSWASGGSSYNEQFF. CDR3 DNA: TGTGCCAGCAGTTGGGCTAGCGGGGGGAGCTCCTACAATGAGCAGTTCTTC.

J is TRBJ1-4 and V is TRBV11-2, with 7 positions matching TRBD1. This CDR3 region has 15 residues. V gave up 3 bases and J gave up 2 bases; unmatched junction bases: 3. The germline V gene has CDR1 SGHAT and CDR2 FQNNGV. The CDR3 sequence is CASSFQGQTNEKLFF. Written as DNA, the CDR3 is TGTGCCAGCAGCTTTCAGGGACAGACTAATGAAAAACTGTTTTTT.

This clonotype is termed medium-sized (0.01 to 0.1%). The chain links TRBV10-3 to TRBJ1-6; D uncertain. Germline V lookup: CDR1 ENHRY, CDR2 SYGVKD. The CDR3 runs to 14 residues. V dropped 3 bases and J dropped 10 bases, with 13 bases sitting between them. The CDR3 coding sequence is TGTGCCATCAGTGAATTAGCGGAGACCTCACCCCTCCACTTT. It yields the protein CAISELAETSPLHF.

This clonotype is medium-sized within its sample. J is TRBJ2-7 and V is TRBV29-1; 7 nucleotides line up with TRBD1. With V trimmed by 3 bases and J by 3 bases, 2 bases remained unmatched. The CDR3 extends over 12 amino acids. CDR1 and CDR2 (germline): SQVTM, ANQGSEA. As DNA, the CDR3 is TGCAGCGTTGATTCAGGGGGCTACGAGCAGTACTTC. This sequence encodes CSVDSGGYEQYF.

Details on this clonotype: A much larger clone is a single base away; this may be a read error. The chain uses TRBV6-2 or TRBV6-3 and TRBJ2-1; D might be TRBD2 (5 bases). CDR3 size: 14 residues. V dropped 4 bases and J dropped 3 bases, with 10 bases sitting between them. In germline, CDR1 is MNHEY, CDR2 SVGEGT. The CDR3, as DNA: TGTGCCAGCAGTTCCCGGGAATTCTACAATGAGCAGTTCTTC. It translates to CASSSREFYNEQFF.

Comment on this clonotype: This may be a read error: a much more frequent sequence differs by one nucleotide. This rearrangement joins TRBV7-2 to TRBJ2-3; D is perhaps TRBD1 (6 bases). The J call is uncertain, as TRBJ1-5 better fits the DNA end. CDR1 is SGHTA and CDR2 is FQGNSA in the germline V gene. The length of the CDR3 is 16 residues. For the CDR3, the DNA is TGTGCCAGCAGCCCCAGGGGACTAGCGGGAGGAAATACGCAGCATTTT. Protein sequence: CASSPRGLAGGNTQHF.

Sample share makes this clonotype medium-sized (0.01 to 0.1%). At one end the junction does not follow the germline gene, possibly because of a read error. The rearrangement joins TRBV6-5 to TRBJ2-1; 13 bases match TRBD2. This CDR3 is built from 13 residues. CDR1 MNHEY and CDR2 SVGAGI come from the germline V gene. As DNA, the CDR3 is TGTGCCAGCAGGCGGACTAGCGGGAGCCCCAGCCTCTTC. This encodes CASRRTSGSPSLF.

On this clonotype itself: A read error is possible here, since a much larger clone lies one base away. The gene calls are TRBV6-1 and TRBJ1-5; the D gene is possibly TRBD1 (5 bases). CDR1 and CDR2 (germline): MNHNS, SASEGT. This CDR3 is 16 amino acids long. The CDR3 DNA reads TGTGTCAGCAGTGGCGGGTTCGGGGCCGAGGGGCAGCCCCAGCATTTT. It translates to CVSSGGFGAEGQPQHF.

In this sample, this clonotype turned up a few times. The gene calls are TRBV6-2 or TRBV6-3 and TRBJ1-1, with D unclear. Germline CDR1 reads MNHEY; CDR2 reads SVGEGT. The CDR3 is 13 amino acids. V was clipped by 1 base and J by 5 bases, with 8 bases between them. CDR3 in amino acids: CASSYWRWTEAFF. The CDR3 DNA reads TGTGCCAGCAGTTACTGGCGGTGGACTGAAGCTTTCTTT.

The sample holds many counts of this clonotype. DNA of the CDR3: TGTGCCAGCAGCACAGGGACTAGCGGGCGGAGCTCCTACAATGAGCAGTTCTTC. Translated: CASSTGTSGRSSYNEQFF. This chain connects TRBV5-6 to TRBJ2-1; TRBD2 aligns across 12 bases. V lost 4 bases to trimming and J lost 0 bases; unmatched junction nucleotides: 8. The CDR3 sequence is 18 residues long. Looked up from germline, CDR1 is SGHDT and CDR2 is YYEEEE.

This clonotype is medium-sized within its sample. As DNA, the CDR3 is TGTGCCACCAGCAGAACCCCGGGGGGGTTTGGTAGCGACGAGCAGTACTTC. Amino acids: CATSRTPGGFGSDEQYF. The chain combines TRBV15 with TRBJ2-7; 8 nucleotides agree with TRBD2. Germline V gene data show CDR1 as LNHNV and CDR2 as YYDKDF (reference sequence). Trimming cost V 2 bases and J 5 bases; bases outside gene matches: 14. CDR3 length: 17 residues.

This clonotype is labeled medium-sized (0.01 to 0.1%). The genes are TRBV18 and TRBJ2-7, with unresolved D. Between the trimmed V and J ends, which lost 0 bases and 4 bases, there was a span of 10 bases. The V gene's germline CDR1 is KGHSH and CDR2 LQKENI. This CDR3 is 14 amino acids long. The CDR3 loop is CASSPPVGSYEQYF. DNA of the CDR3: TGTGCCAGCTCACCACCGGTGGGGTCGTACGAGCAGTACTTC.

This clonotype was found a few times. The chain joins TRBV30 to TRBJ1-1; a weak D match, TRBD1 (5 bases). Germline V gives CDR1 GTSNPN, CDR2 SVGIG (reference sequence). The CDR3 is made up of 14 amino acids. The V gene lost 5 bases and the J gene lost 5 bases, with 18 bases spanning the gap. The CDR3 spells CAWGRETKGTEAFF. CDR3 bases: TGTGCCTGGGGACGAGAGACCAAGGGGACTGAAGCTTTCTTT.

Judged by abundance, this clonotype is medium-sized. The V and J genes are TRBV7-9 and TRBJ2-1; TRBD2 agrees at 7 bases. This CDR3 contains 16 residues. After removal of 0 bases from V and 6 bases from J, the junction contained 8 bases not matched to a gene. The germline V gene has CDR1 SEHNR and CDR2 FQNEAQ (reference sequence). For the CDR3, the DNA is TGTGCCAGCAGCTTAGCGCGGGACTACCTCCTCAATGAGCAGTTCTTC. It yields the protein CASSLARDYLLNEQFF.

This clonotype was found a few times. This chain uses TRBV19 with TRBJ1-1; 7 nucleotides agree with TRBD1. V shed 3 bases and J 3 bases; nucleotides not matched to a gene: 7. In germline, CDR1 is LNHDA, CDR2 SQIVND (reference sequence). This CDR3 is 15 amino acids long. DNA of the CDR3: TGTGCCAGTAGTATTGGCAGGCAGGGGGACACTGAAGCTTTCTTT. This codes for CASSIGRQGDTEAFF.

This clonotype is labeled medium-sized (0.01 to 0.1%). This sequence joins TRBV30 and TRBJ1-3, with 7 bases matching TRBD1. The CDR3 extends over 16 amino acids. J gave up 5 bases and V 0 bases, and 10 bases lay outside the gene matches. Looked up from germline, CDR1 is GTSNPN and CDR2 is SVGIG (reference sequence). The CDR3 coding sequence is TGTGCCTGGAGTGTGGTGTCAGGGGGGAGTCGAAACACCATATATTTT. Translating it yields CAWSVVSGGSRNTIYF.

This clonotype was counted at least ten times. This sequence joins TRBV6-5 and TRBJ2-7; D gene unclear. Germline V gene lookup returns CDR1 MNHEY and CDR2 SVGAGI. The CDR3 has 11 residues. The germline V and J ends were trimmed by 6 bases and 2 bases, with 5 bases remaining between them. CDR3 DNA sequence: TGTGCCAGCAGCTCAGCCTACGAGCAGTACTTC. Translation gives CASSSAYEQYF.

The chain recombines TRBV11-1 with TRBJ1-1; no clear D gene. V gave up 5 bases and J gave up 5 bases, with 12 bases separating them. Germline lookup yields CDR1 SGHAT and CDR2 FQDESV (reference sequence). CDR3 length: 13 residues. CDR3 in amino acids: CASSEPQVTEAFF. The DNA of the CDR3 is TGTGCCAGCAGCGAACCTCAGGTGACTGAAGCTTTCTTT.

The genes are TRBV20-1 and TRBJ1-1; 10 bases align to TRBD1. The CDR3 runs to 12 residues. J lost 10 bases, V lost 6 bases, and 8 bases had no gene match. The germline V gene has CDR1 DFQATT and CDR2 SNEGSKA (reference sequence). DNA for the CDR3: TGCAGTGCCAGACAGGGGGCGCAATTAGCTTTCTTT. This gives the protein CSARQGAQLAFF.